This T cell receptor beta chain was observed in a study of CD8 T cells in ankylosing spondylitis. Points from the study as a whole: A subset of motif variants has previously been described in the synovial fluid and blood of reactive arthritis. From matched ankylosing spondylitis synovial fluid, disease-linked clones were reportedly recovered at significantly enriched levels. What seemed typical of ankylosing spondylitis blood was a TCR beta motif built from roughly eight highly homologous variants.

Notes on this clonotype: Its antigen is currently unknown.

By quantitative 5'-RACE with molecular barcodes, the TCR beta libraries were made. In TCRdb, the 5' RACE reads were re-called with MiXCR into one record per CDR3 protein. The top ten hold around 8% of the sample, which has 250,000 to 350,000 distinct CDR3 sequences, about 19% seen once. This TCR came from a male donor with ankylosing spondylitis or in good health (not recorded which). Source material: blood, either unsorted or a sorted T cell fraction (not recorded which).

The CDR3 spells CASSFLGQGTTNYGYTF. CDR3 nucleotide sequence: TGTGCCAGCAGTTTTCTCGGACAGGGAACGACTAACTATGGCTACACCTTC. The V call is TRBV12-3 or TRBV12-4, the J call TRBJ1-2; the match to TRBD1 covers 8 bases. CDR3 size: 17 residues. J gave up 0 bases and V 3 bases, and 9 bases lay outside the gene matches.